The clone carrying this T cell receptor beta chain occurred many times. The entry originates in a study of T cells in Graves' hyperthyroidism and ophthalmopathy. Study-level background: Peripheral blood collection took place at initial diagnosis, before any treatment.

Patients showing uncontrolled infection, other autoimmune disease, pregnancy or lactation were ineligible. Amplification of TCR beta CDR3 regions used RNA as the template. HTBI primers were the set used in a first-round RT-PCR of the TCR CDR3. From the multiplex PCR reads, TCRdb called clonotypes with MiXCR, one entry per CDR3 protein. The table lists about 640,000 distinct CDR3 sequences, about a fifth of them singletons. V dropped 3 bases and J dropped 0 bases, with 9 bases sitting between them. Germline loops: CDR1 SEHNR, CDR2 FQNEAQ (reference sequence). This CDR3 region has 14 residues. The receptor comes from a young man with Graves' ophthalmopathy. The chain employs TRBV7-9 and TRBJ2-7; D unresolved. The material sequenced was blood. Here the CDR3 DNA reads TGTGCCAGCAGCTTCGACAAGAGCTCCTACGAGCAGTACTTC. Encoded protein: CASSFDKSSYEQYF.